This record covers a single T cell receptor beta chain. These data come from a study of CD8 T cells in Susac syndrome. The CDR3 contains 14 residues. The V end lost 2 bases, the J end lost 1 base, and 6 bases lay between the germline ends. Germline V CDR1 and CDR2: MGHRA, YSYEKL. RNA was extracted with the RNeasy kit, and a quantity of about 0.45 to 1 ug was reverse transcribed using random hexamers. The TCR beta CDR3 was amplified by immunoSEQ multiplex PCR across 54 Vbeta, 13 Jbeta. In TCRdb, the immunoSEQ multiplex PCR reads were re-called with MiXCR into one record per CDR3 protein. This repertoire shows roughly 400,000 distinct CDR3 sequences, approximately 85% found once; its top ten account for about 0.12%. The multiple sclerosis control cohort comprised treatment-naive individuals presenting with stable or active relapsing-remitting disease.

The specimen was CD8+ T cells from PBMCs. This TCR came from a human donor with multiple sclerosis. The rearrangement joins TRBV4-1 to TRBJ1-5; D gene unclear. The CDR3 DNA is TGCGCCAGCAGCCAATCATGGAGCAATCAGCCCCAGCATTTT. Protein sequence: CASSQSWSNQPQHF.